The 32 T cell receptor beta chains below all came from one sample that was sequenced in a study of CXCR3-negative and CXCR3-positive naive CD8 T cells. Study observations and caveats: CXCR3-positive naive cells carried more hydrophobic TRB CDR3s than CXCR3-negative naive cells did.

Their target antigens are unknown. Researchers prepared the TRB cDNA libraries using 5' RACE with UMI labels. TCRdb re-called the 5' RACE reads and gives one entry per CDR3 protein, without DNA. The table counts about 140,000 distinct CDR3 sequences; 0.41% lies in the top ten. Material: naive CXCR3+ CD8+ T cells from blood. Regarding subset: CD45RO-CCR7+CD27+CD95- naive CD8+ T cells expressing CXCR3 (TNR3+). The origin of the receptors is a human donor in good health. Some clones in this sample may be carry-over from other donors' samples.

This sequence joins TRBV29-1 and TRBJ1-2. The germline CDR1 and CDR2 sequences are SQVTM and ANQGSEA. CDR3 length: 13 amino acids. The CDR3 protein is CSVEDTYSDGYTF.

The chain has TRBV4-2 and TRBJ1-1; lacking DNA, the TRBD1 call made by TCRdb goes unchecked. Germline-derived CDR1 and CDR2 are LGHNA and YNFKEQ. CDR3 size: 15 residues. CDR3 residues: CASSQDWGPYTEAFF.

The chain is built from TRBV4-2 and TRBJ2-7; TCRdb reports TRBD1, a call that lacks DNA to check it against. The CDR3 has 15 residues. In germline, CDR1 is LGHNA, CDR2 YNFKEQ. This chain's CDR3 is CASSQGGSLSYEQYF.

This rearrangement joins TRBV27 to TRBJ1-2. The CDR3 runs to 15 residues. Germline V gene sequence: CDR1 MNHEY, CDR2 SMNVEV (reference sequence). The CDR3 reads CASSVRPAGLYGYTF.

The J gene is TRBJ2-7, the V gene TRBV12-3 or TRBV12-4. CDR3 length: 12 amino acids. The CDR3 loop reads CASSSTTEEQYF.

The chain combines TRBV6-5 with TRBJ2-7; TCRdb reports TRBD1, a call that lacks DNA to check it against. Germline-derived CDR1 and CDR2 are MNHEY and SVGAGI. The CDR3 sequence is 14 residues long. CDR3 sequence reads: CANPPGAYSYEQYF.

The chain uses TRBV28 and TRBJ2-1; the TCRdb D gene call, TRBD2, has no DNA to confirm it. Germline values: CDR1 MDHEN, CDR2 SYDVKM. This CDR3 comprises 14 residues. The CDR3 is CASLDRDSHNEQFF.

V and J are TRBV20-1 and TRBJ2-7; TCRdb reports TRBD1, a call that lacks DNA to check it against. In germline, CDR1 is DFQATT, CDR2 SNEGSKA (reference sequence). The CDR3 totals 19 residues. The CDR3 loop reads CSASRQPGTGVWGSYEQYF.

The chain has TRBV29-1 and TRBJ2-1. The germline V gene has CDR1 SQVTM and CDR2 ANQGSEA. The CDR3 consists of 11 residues. The CDR3 region is CSVGNYNEQFF.

The chain joins TRBV7-7 to TRBJ2-7; the D gene TCRdb calls, TRBD1, cannot be checked with no DNA. The CDR3 runs 15 residues. Germline V gene lookup returns CDR1 SSHAT and CDR2 FNYEAQ (reference sequence). CDR3 region: CASSLGEGGSYEQYF. Together with reference TRBV7-7 and TRBJ2-7, the CDR3 gives the full variable domain: GAGVSQSPRYKVTKRGQDVTLRCDPISSHATLYWYQQALGQGPEFLTYFNYEAQPDKSGLPSDRFSAERPEGSISTLTIQRTEQRDSAMYRCASSLGEGGSYEQYFGPGTRLTVT.

CDR3 amino acids: CAVEGAGVLTF. This rearrangement joins TRBV12-3 or TRBV12-4 to TRBJ2-6. This CDR3 region has 11 residues.

The chain recombines TRBV4-2 with TRBJ1-5. CDR3 size: 15 residues. Germline CDR1 and CDR2: LGHNA and YNFKEQ. The CDR3 loop reads CASSQEHEAYQPQHF.

The V call is TRBV12-3 or TRBV12-4, the J call TRBJ2-5; TCRdb names TRBD2, which stays unverified in the absence of DNA. The CDR3 consists of 16 residues. The CDR3 sequence is CASSLGTSGLQETQYF.

The J gene is TRBJ2-3, the V gene TRBV7-9; the TCRdb D gene call, TRBD1, has no DNA to confirm it. Germline CDR1 SEHNR, CDR2 FQNEAQ (reference sequence). The CDR3 loop spans 17 amino acids. CDR3 region: CASSTAPTGWNTDTQYF.

The chain joins TRBV29-1 to TRBJ1-1. Germline CDR1 is SQVTM and CDR2 is ANQGSEA. The CDR3 contains 15 residues. The CDR3 here is CSVLASGFPNTEAFF.

The chain is built from TRBV7-9 and TRBJ2-1; as DNA is missing, the TRBD1 call by TCRdb cannot be tested. Per germline, CDR1 SEHNR and CDR2 FQNEAQ (reference sequence). This CDR3 has 16 residues. The CDR3 is CASSVLDGRGWNEQFF.

This chain links TRBV28 with TRBJ2-7; TCRdb gives TRBD1 as the D gene, but with no DNA this cannot be confirmed. The CDR3 is 14 residues long. The germline V gene has CDR1 MDHEN and CDR2 SYDVKM. CDR3 sequence reads: CASSPPGTHYEQYF.

The J gene is TRBJ2-7, the V gene TRBV2; the D gene TCRdb calls, TRBD1, cannot be checked with no DNA. Germline-derived CDR1 and CDR2 are SNHLY and FYNNEI. This CDR3 has 12 amino acids. The CDR3 loop reads CASLGPGWEQYF.

The chain recombines TRBV4-3 with TRBJ2-7; no DNA is available, so the TRBD1 call from TCRdb remains unchecked. CDR3 size: 15 residues. The germline V gene has CDR1 LGHNA and CDR2 YSLEER. The CDR3 loop is CASSQVRRQSDEQYF.

The genes are TRBV5-1 and TRBJ2-1; without DNA, the TCRdb call of TRBD1 cannot be checked. Per germline, CDR1 SGHRS and CDR2 YFSETQ. This CDR3 is 16 amino acids long. CDR3 sequence: CASSSLGLDRENEQFF.

The J gene is TRBJ2-7, the V gene TRBV6-2 or TRBV6-3; the D call from TCRdb, TRBD2, cannot be confirmed without DNA. Germline V gives CDR1 MNHEY, CDR2 SVGEGT. The CDR3 has 15 amino acids. Here the CDR3 reads CASRNRLAAVYEQYF.

The chain carries TRBV9 and TRBJ2-1; with no DNA, the TCRdb D assignment of TRBD1 cannot be verified. The CDR3 has 12 amino acids. Germline V gene data show CDR1 as SGDLS and CDR2 as YYNGEE. CDR3 sequence: CASSVPPNEQFF.

This chain connects TRBV28 to TRBJ2-7. Germline CDR1 and CDR2: MDHEN and SYDVKM. The CDR3 loop spans 11 amino acids. The CDR3: CASRRDYEQYF. The full variable domain, with the rest looked up from reference TRBV28 and TRBJ2-7, is DVKVTQSSRYLVKRTGEKVFLECVQDMDHENMFWYRQDPGLGLRLIYFSYDVKMKEKGDIPEGYSVSREKKERFSLILESASTNQTSMYLCASRRDYEQYFGPGTRLTVT.

The chain couples TRBV11-2 to TRBJ2-1; TCRdb's assignment of TRBD2 cannot be checked, as there is no DNA. CDR3 length: 15 amino acids. Germline V gives CDR1 SGHAT, CDR2 FQNNGV. Here the CDR3 reads CASSWGLAGVSEQFF. Supplemented by reference TRBV11-2 and TRBJ2-1, the full variable domain reads EAGVAQSPRYKIIEKRQSVAFWCNPISGHATLYWYQQILGQGPKLLIQFQNNGVVDDSQLPKDRFSAERLKGVDSTLKIQPAKLEDSAVYLCASSWGLAGVSEQFFGPGTRLTVL.

The chain recombines TRBV6-5 with TRBJ2-7; TCRdb's D call, TRBD1, is unchecked because there is no DNA. The length of the CDR3 is 14 residues. In germline, CDR1 is MNHEY, CDR2 SVGAGI. CDR3 sequence: CASRPDRGKNEQYF.

V usage is TRBV27 and J usage is TRBJ2-1; TCRdb's D gene call, TRBD1, goes unchecked for lack of DNA. Germline V gene data show CDR1 as MNHEY and CDR2 as SMNVEV (reference sequence). This CDR3 comprises 15 residues. This CDR3 reads CASSFRGQGGNEQFF.

This sequence joins TRBV24-1 and TRBJ1-2. Germline assignment: CDR1 KGHDR and CDR2 SFDVKD. CDR3 size: 14 residues. The CDR3 spells CATSDLQDPKGYTF.

This sequence joins TRBV29-1 and TRBJ1-1; TCRdb's D call of TRBD1 is untestable without DNA. CDR1 is SQVTM and CDR2 is ANQGSEA in the germline V gene. The CDR3 length is 13 residues. CDR3 loop: CSVEDQGFAEAFF.

The rearrangement links TRBV14 to TRBJ2-2. CDR1 is SGHDN and CDR2 is FVKESK in the germline V gene. The CDR3 totals 15 residues. CDR3 amino acids: CASLLKQPKVGELFF.

V usage is TRBV4-1 and J usage is TRBJ2-5; with no DNA, the TCRdb D assignment of TRBD1 cannot be verified. The CDR3 spans 15 residues. Germline V gives CDR1 MGHRA, CDR2 YSYEKL. This CDR3 reads CASSQDPGAGETQYF.

V is TRBV9 and J is TRBJ2-7; the D call of TRBD1 rests on TCRdb alone, since no DNA is present to check it. Germline CDR1 reads SGDLS; CDR2 reads YYNGEE. This CDR3 is built from 14 residues. CDR3: CASSVAWGPYEQYF. Using reference TRBV9 and TRBJ2-7 for the parts outside the CDR3, the full variable domain is DSGVTQTPKHLITATGQRVTLRCSPRSGDLSVYWYQQSLDQGLQFLIQYYNGEERAKGNILERFSAQQFPDLHSELNLSSLELGDSALYFCASSVAWGPYEQYFGPGTRLTVT.

The gene calls are TRBV7-9 and TRBJ2-1; the TRBD1 assignment by TCRdb is unverifiable without DNA. From germline, CDR1 is SEHNR and CDR2 FQNEAQ (reference sequence). This CDR3 contains 18 residues. The CDR3 region is CASSTIPGQGSSYNEQFF.